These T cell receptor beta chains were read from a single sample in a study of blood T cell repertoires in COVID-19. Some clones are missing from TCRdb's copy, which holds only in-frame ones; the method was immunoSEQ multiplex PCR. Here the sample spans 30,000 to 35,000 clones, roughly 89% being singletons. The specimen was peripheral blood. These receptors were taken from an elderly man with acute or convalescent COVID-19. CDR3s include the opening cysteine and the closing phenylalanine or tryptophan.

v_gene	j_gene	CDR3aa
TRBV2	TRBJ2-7	CATKLDGAYEQYF
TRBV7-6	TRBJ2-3	CASSSGLAGTDTQYF
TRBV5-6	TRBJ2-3	CASSRTLAPDTQYF
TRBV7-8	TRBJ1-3	CASSPWTGGSGNTIYF
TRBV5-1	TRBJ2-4	CASSSTGDAKNIQYF
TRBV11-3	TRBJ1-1	CASSPIFGQHTEAFF
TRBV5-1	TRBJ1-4	CASSSPGQNNEKLFF
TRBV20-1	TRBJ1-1	CSASPPSSGTEAFF
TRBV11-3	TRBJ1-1	CASSHTGNAFF
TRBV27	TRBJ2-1	CASSPRSTGLPSRNEQFF
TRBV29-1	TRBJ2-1	CSVASGDGYNEQFF
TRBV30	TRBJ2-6	CAWSTGSGGAGANVLTF
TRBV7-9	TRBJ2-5	CASSLGTGGDQETQYF
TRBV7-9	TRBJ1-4	CASKPGSSEKLFF
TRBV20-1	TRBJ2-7	CSARSGHEQYF
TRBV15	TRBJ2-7	CATSRERQVSYEQYF